The 8 T cell receptor beta chains listed next were all sequenced from one sample in a study of blood T cell repertoires in COVID-19. Measured with immunoSEQ multiplex PCR; TCRdb has only the in-frame clones, and not every one. Counted here are around 100,000 clones, about four fifths occurring once; the ten biggest clones make up under 5.5%. The sample consisted of peripheral blood. The receptors derive from a man at least 80 years old with COVID-19, enrolled during active disease.

This clone was found a few times. V and J are TRBV27 and TRBJ1-3, with D possibly matching TRBD1 (5 bases). This CDR3 is built from 20 residues. V dropped 4 bases and J dropped 0 bases, with 25 bases sitting between them. Germline values: CDR1 MNHEY, CDR2 SMNVEV (reference sequence). The CDR3 bases are TGTGCCAGCAGTTATAAGAGTCGTGGCAGGGTTTCAGTCTCTGGAAACACCATATATTTT. This translates into CASSYKSRGRVSVSGNTIYF.

The DNA of the CDR3 is TGTGCCTGGACGACACTGGATACGCAGTATTTT. As protein: CAWTTLDTQYF. The chain couples TRBV30 to TRBJ2-3; no firm D call. The V gene's germline CDR1 is GTSNPN and CDR2 SVGIG (reference sequence). V lost 4 bases to trimming and J lost 6 bases, with 8 bases between them. This CDR3 comprises 11 residues.

The rearrangement uses TRBV6-5 and TRBJ1-6, with D unclear. The CDR3 is 16 amino acids. Germline values: CDR1 MNHEY, CDR2 SVGAGI. The V end lost 1 base, the J end lost 7 bases, and 14 bases lay between the germline ends. The CDR3 DNA sequence: TGTGCCAGCAGTTACTTTTCAGGAGCGGCAAATTCACCCCTCCACTTT. It translates to CASSYFSGAANSPLHF.

V and J are TRBV5-8 and TRBJ1-6; the match to TRBD1 covers 7 bases. The CDR3 runs 18 residues. Germline assignment: CDR1 SGHTS and CDR2 YDEGEE. V trimming: 4 bases; J trimming: 7 bases; junction bases outside the gene matches: 17. The CDR3 spells CASSQRPLWDSRNSPLHF. CDR3 coding DNA: TGTGCCAGCAGCCAGAGACCTTTGTGGGACAGTAGAAATTCACCCCTCCACTTT. Supplemented by reference TRBV5-8 and TRBJ1-6, the full variable domain reads EAGVTQSPTHLIKTRGQQATLRCSPISGHTSVYWYQQALGLGLQFLLWYDEGEERNRGNFPPRFSGRQFPNYSSELNVNALELEDSALYLCASSQRPLWDSRNSPLHFGNGTRLTVT.

The rearrangement links TRBV4-2 to TRBJ2-7; 12 nucleotides line up with TRBD2. The ends lost 6 bases at V and 2 bases at J; junction bases unmatched: 5. Per the germline V gene, CDR1 is LGHNA and CDR2 is YNFKEQ. The CDR3 has 15 amino acids. Written as DNA, the CDR3 is TGTGCCAGCAGTGGTCGACTAGCGGGAGCCTACGAGCAGTACTTC. Residues: CASSGRLAGAYEQYF.

The chain carries TRBV10-2 and TRBJ2-5; 13 bases map to TRBD2. The V segment lost 6 bases and the J segment 5 bases; nucleotides outside the gene matches: 12. CDR1 WSHSY and CDR2 SAAADI come from the germline V gene. This CDR3 region has 17 residues. The CDR3 reads CASRPPTSGRFRETQYF. Written as DNA, the CDR3 is TGCGCCAGCAGACCACCGACTAGCGGGAGGTTCCGTGAGACCCAGTACTTC.

CDR3 sequence: CASSPYGTRGTDTQYF. In DNA, the CDR3 is TGCGCCAGCAGCCCCTACGGGACTAGGGGCACAGATACGCAGTATTTT. The V and J genes are TRBV4-1 and TRBJ2-3; 8 bases map to TRBD2. This CDR3 is 16 amino acids long. Trimming took 4 bases from V and 1 from J; bases not matched to a gene: 7. Per germline, CDR1 MGHRA and CDR2 YSYEKL.

This chain connects TRBV19 to TRBJ2-7; D possibly corresponds to TRBD2 (6 bases). The germline CDR1 and CDR2 sequences are LNHDA and SQIVND (reference sequence). The V gene lost 6 bases and the J gene lost 3 bases, with 24 bases spanning the gap. This CDR3 region has 17 residues. The CDR3 DNA sequence: TGTGCCAGTAGCTATCGGGGCGGGGCAGGGCGATACTACGAGCAGTACTTC. Its translation: CASSYRGGAGRYYEQYF. The full variable domain, its missing parts supplied by reference TRBV19 and TRBJ2-7, is DGGITQSPKYLFRKEGQNVTLSCEQNLNHDAMYWYRQDPGQGLRLIYYSQIVNDFQKGDIAEGYSVSREKKESFPLTVTSAQKNPTAFYLCASSYRGGAGRYYEQYFGPGTRLTVT.